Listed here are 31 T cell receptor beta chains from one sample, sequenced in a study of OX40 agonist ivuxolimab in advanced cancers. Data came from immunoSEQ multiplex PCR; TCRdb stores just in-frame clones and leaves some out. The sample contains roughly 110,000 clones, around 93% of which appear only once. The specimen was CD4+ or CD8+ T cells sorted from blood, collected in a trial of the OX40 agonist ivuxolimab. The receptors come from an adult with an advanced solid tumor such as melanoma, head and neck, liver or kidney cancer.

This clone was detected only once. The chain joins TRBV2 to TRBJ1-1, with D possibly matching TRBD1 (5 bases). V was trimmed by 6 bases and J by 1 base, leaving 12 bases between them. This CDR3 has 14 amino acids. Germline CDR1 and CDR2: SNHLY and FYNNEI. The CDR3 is CASRWGRANTEAFF. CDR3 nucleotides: TGTGCCAGCAGATGGGGACGGGCGAACACTGAAGCTTTCTTT.

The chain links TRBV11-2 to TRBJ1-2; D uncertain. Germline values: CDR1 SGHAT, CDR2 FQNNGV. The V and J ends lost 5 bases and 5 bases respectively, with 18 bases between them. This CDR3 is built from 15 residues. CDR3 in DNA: TGTGCCAGCAGCCGAAACGGGGAGGGAGGGTATGGCTACACCTTC. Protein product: CASSRNGEGGYGYTF.

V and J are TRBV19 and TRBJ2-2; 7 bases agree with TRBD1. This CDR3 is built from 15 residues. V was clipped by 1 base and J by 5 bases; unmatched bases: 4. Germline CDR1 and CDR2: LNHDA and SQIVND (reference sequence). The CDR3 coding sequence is TGTGCCAGTAGTATAGGGCCAGGGGGAACCGGGGAGCTGTTTTTT. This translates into CASSIGPGGTGELFF.

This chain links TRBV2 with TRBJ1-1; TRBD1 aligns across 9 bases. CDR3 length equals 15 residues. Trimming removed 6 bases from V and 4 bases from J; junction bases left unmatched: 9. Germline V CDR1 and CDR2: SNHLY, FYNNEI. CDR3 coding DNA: TGTGCCAGCAGCGAACTACAGGGGGCAATCACTGAAGCTTTCTTT. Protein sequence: CASSELQGAITEAFF.

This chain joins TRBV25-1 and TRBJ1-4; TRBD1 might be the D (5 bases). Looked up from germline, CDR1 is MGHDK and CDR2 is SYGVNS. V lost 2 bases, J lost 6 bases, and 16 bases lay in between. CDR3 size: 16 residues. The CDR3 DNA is TGTGCCAGCAGTGAAAACGGGCGGGGGGAGGATGAAAAACTGTTTTTT. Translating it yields CASSENGRGEDEKLFF.

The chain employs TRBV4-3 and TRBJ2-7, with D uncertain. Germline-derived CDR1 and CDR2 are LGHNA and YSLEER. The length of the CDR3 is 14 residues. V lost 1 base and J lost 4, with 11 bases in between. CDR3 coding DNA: TGCGCCAGCAGCCAAGTTCACGACGCATACGAGCAGTACTTC. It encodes CASSQVHDAYEQYF.

The DNA of the CDR3 is TGTGCCAGCAGTGACCAAGGACAAATTAGCACAGATACGCAGTATTTT. Its translation: CASSDQGQISTDTQYF. The chain couples TRBV25-1 to TRBJ2-3, with D tentatively TRBD1 (5 bases). This CDR3 has 16 amino acids. V was pared by 3 bases and J by 0 bases, with 13 bases between. Germline V gene data show CDR1 as MGHDK and CDR2 as SYGVNS. Drawing the rest from reference TRBV25-1 and TRBJ2-3, the complete variable domain is EADIYQTPRYLVIGTGKKITLECSQTMGHDKMYWYQQDPGMELHLIHYSYGVNSTEKGDLSSESTVSRIRTEHFPLTLESARPSHTSQYLCASSDQGQISTDTQYFGPGTRLTVL.

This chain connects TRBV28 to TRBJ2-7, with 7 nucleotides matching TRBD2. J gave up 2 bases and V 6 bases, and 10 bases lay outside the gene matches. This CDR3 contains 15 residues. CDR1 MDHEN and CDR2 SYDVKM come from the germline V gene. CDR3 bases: TGTGCCAGCAGCGAAGGGGCTAGCGGTACCTACGAGCAGTACTTC. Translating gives CASSEGASGTYEQYF.

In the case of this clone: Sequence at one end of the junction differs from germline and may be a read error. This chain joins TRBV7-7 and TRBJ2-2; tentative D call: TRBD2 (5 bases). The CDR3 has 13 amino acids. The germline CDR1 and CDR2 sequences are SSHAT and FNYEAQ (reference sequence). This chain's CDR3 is CASSLPGNGELFF. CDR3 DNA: TGTGCTAGCAGCTTACCGGGGAACGGGGAGCTGTTTTTT.

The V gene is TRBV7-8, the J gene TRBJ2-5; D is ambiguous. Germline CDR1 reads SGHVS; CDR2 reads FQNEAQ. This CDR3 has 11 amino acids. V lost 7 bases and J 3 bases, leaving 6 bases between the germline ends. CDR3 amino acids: CASISEETQYF. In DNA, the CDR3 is TGTGCCAGCATCTCAGAAGAGACCCAGTACTTC. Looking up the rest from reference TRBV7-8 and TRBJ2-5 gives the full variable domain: GAGVSQSPRYKVAKRGQDVALRCDPISGHVSLFWYQQALGQGPEFLTYFQNEAQLDKSGLPSDRFFAERPEGSVSTLKIQRTQQEDSAVYLCASISEETQYFGPGTRLLVL.

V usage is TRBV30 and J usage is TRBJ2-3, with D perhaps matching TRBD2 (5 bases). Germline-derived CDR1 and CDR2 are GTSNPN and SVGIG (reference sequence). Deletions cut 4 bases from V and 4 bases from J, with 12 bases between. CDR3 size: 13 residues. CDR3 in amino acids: CAWNPSGADTQYF. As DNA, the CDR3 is TGTGCCTGGAATCCCTCCGGGGCAGATACGCAGTATTTT.

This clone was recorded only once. CDR3 residues: CASTSGFRTSGRFYEQYF. The CDR3 nucleotides read TGTGCCAGTACCTCCGGTTTTCGCACTAGCGGGAGGTTCTACGAGCAGTACTTC. This sequence joins TRBV19 and TRBJ2-7; the match to TRBD2 covers 12 bases. Germline CDR1 LNHDA, CDR2 SQIVND (reference sequence). This CDR3 region has 18 residues. After removal of 7 bases from V and 3 bases from J, the junction contained 16 bases not matched to a gene. The full variable domain, in which reference TRBV19 and TRBJ2-7 provide the parts outside the CDR3, is DGGITQSPKYLFRKEGQNVTLSCEQNLNHDAMYWYRQDPGQGLRLIYYSQIVNDFQKGDIAEGYSVSREKKESFPLTVTSAQKNPTAFYLCASTSGFRTSGRFYEQYFGPGTRLTVT.

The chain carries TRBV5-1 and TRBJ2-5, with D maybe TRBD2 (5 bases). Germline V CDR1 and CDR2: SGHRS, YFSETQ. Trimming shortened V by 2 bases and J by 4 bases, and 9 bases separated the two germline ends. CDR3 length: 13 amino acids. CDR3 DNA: TGCGCCAGCAGCTTTGAGGGAACAGAGACCCAGTACTTC. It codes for CASSFEGTETQYF.

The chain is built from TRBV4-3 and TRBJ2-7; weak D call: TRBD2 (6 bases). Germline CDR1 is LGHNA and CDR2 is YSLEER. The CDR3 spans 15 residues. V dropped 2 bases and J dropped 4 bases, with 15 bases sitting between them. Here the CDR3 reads CASSQTGTAGYEQYF. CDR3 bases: TGCGCCAGCAGCCAAACCGGGACCGCGGGATACGAGCAGTACTTC.

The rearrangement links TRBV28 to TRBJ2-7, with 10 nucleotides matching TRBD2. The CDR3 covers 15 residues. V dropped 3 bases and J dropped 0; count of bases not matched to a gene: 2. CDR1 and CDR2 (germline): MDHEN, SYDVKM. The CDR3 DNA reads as TGTGCCAGCAGTTTCACTAGCGGGGTCTCCTACGAGCAGTACTTC. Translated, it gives CASSFTSGVSYEQYF.

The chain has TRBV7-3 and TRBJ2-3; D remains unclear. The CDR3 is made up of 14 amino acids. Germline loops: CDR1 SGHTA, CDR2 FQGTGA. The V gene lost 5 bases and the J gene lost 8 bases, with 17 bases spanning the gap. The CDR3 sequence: CASSPYSPPSTQYF. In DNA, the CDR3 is TGTGCCAGCAGCCCCTACTCACCTCCCAGTACGCAGTATTTT.

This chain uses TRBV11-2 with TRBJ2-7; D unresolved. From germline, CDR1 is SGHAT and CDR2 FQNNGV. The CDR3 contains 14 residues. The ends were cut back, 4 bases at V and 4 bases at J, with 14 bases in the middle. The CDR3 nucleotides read TGTGCCAGCAGCTCGACGCAGTTTGGGTACGAGCAGTACTTC. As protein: CASSSTQFGYEQYF.

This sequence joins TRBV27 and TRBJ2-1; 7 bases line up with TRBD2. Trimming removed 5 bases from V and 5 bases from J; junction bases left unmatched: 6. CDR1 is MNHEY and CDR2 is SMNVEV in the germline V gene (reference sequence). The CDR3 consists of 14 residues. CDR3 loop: CASSTLANNNEQFF. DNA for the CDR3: TGTGCCAGCAGTACACTAGCGAACAACAATGAGCAGTTCTTC.

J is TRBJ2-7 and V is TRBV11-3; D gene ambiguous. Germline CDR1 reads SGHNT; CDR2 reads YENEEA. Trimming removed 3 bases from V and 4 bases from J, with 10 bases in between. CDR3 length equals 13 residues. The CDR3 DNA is TGTGCCAGCAGCTTGGGAACAGCTTACGAGCAGTACTTC. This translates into CASSLGTAYEQYF.

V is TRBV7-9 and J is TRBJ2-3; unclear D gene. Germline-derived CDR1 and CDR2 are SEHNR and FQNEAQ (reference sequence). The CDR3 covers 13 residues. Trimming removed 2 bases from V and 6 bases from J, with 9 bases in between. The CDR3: CASSLRVYDTQYF. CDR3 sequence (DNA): TGTGCCAGCAGCTTAAGGGTTTACGATACGCAGTATTTT.

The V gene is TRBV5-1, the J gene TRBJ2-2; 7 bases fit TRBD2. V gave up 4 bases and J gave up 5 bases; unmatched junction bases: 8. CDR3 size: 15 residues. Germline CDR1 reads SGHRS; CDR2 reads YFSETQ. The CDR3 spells CASSAGAGETGELFF. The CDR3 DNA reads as TGCGCCAGCAGCGCCGGGGCGGGAGAGACCGGGGAGCTGTTTTTT.

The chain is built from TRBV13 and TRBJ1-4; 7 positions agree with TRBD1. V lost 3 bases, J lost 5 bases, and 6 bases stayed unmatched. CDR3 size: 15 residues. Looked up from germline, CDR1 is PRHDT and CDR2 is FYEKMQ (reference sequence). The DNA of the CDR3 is TGTGCCAGCAGCTTTAGGTCAGGGGGGAATGAAAAACTGTTTTTT. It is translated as CASSFRSGGNEKLFF.

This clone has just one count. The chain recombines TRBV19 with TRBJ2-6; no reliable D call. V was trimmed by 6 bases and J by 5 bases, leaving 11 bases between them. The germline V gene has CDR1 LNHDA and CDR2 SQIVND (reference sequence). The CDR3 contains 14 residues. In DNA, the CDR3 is TGTGCCAGTAGCCCCTTGCCCAGGGCCAACGTCCTGACTTTC. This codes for CASSPLPRANVLTF.

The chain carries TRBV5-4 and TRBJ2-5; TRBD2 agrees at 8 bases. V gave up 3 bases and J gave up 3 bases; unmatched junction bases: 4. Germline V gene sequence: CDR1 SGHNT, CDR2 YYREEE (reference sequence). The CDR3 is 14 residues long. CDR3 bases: TGTGCCAGCAGCTCCGGGACTAGGGAAGAGACCCAGTACTTC. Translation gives CASSSGTREETQYF.

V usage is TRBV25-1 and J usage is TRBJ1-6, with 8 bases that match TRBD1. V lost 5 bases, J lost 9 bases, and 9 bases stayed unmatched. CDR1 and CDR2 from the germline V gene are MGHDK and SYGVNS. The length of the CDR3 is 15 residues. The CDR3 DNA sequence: TGTGCCAGCAGTTCTAATACAGGGGGTAGTTCACCCCTCCACTTT. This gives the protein CASSSNTGGSSPLHF.

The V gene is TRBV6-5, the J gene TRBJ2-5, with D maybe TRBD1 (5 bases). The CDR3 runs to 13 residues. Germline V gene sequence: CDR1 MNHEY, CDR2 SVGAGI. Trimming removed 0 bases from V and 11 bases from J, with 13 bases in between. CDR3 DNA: TGTGCCAGCAGTTACTCAGGGGCGGTGGAGCAGTACTTC. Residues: CASSYSGAVEQYF.

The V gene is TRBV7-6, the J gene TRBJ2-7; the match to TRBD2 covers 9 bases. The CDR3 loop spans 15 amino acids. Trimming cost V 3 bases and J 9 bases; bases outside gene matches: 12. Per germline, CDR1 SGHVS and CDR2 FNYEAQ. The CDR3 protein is CASSFNAGGPWGQYF. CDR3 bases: TGTGCCAGCAGCTTTAATGCGGGAGGGCCGTGGGGGCAGTACTTC.

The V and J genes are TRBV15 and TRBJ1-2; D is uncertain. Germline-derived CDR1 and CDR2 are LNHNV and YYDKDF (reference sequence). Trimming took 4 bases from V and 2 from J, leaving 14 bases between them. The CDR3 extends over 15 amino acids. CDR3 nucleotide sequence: TGTGCCACCAGCACCCCAACTGCATCAAACTATGGCTACACCTTC. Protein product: CATSTPTASNYGYTF.

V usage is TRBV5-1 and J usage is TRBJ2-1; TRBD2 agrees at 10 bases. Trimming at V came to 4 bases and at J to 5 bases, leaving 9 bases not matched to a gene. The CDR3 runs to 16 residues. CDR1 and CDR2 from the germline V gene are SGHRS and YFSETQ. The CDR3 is CASSLIAGGGHNEQFF. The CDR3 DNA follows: TGCGCCAGCAGCCTGATAGCGGGAGGTGGGCACAATGAGCAGTTCTTC. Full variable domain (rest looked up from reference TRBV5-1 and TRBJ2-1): KAGVTQTPRYLIKTRGQQVTLSCSPISGHRSVSWYQQTPGQGLQFLFEYFSETQRNKGNFPGRFSGRQFSNSRSEMNVSTLELGDSALYLCASSLIAGGGHNEQFFGPGTRLTVL.

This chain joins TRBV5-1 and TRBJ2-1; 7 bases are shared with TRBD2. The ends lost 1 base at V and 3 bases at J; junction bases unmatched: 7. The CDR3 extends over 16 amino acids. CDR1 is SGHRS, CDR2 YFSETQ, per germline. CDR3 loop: CASSLLASGNYNEQFF. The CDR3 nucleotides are TGCGCCAGCAGCTTGTTGGCGAGCGGGAACTACAATGAGCAGTTCTTC.

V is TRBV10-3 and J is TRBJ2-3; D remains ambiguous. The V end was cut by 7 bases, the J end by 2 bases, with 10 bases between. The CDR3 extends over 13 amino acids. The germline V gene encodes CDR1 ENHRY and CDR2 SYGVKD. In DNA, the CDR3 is TGTGCCATCACGCCAGACAACACAGATACGCAGTATTTT. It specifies CAITPDNTDTQYF.